This entry describes one T cell receptor (beta chain). The antigen remains undetermined. Axillary draining lymph nodes of breast cancer patients supplied the node samples. The entry originates in a study of breast tumors, draining lymph nodes, adjacent tissues. Study results and limitations: Findings are consistent with lymph node origin and intratumoral expansion of most tumor T cells. Luminal-like breast cancer showed significantly higher tumor–nontumor repertoire similarity than basal-like. Tumor TCR diversity was below lymph nodes but above nontumor tissue.

V trimming: 4 bases; J trimming: 8 bases; junction bases outside the gene matches: 14. The CDR3 runs to 16 residues. Each CDR3 protein is one row after TCRdb ran MiXCR on the multiplex PCR reads. The sample lists around 250,000 distinct CDR3 sequences, 34% occurring once. The chain combines TRBV12-3 or TRBV12-4 with TRBJ2-1; 7 nucleotides match TRBD1. The origin of this receptor is a female donor with breast cancer. Some clones in this sample may be carry-over from other donors' samples. The sample consisted of axillary lymph node tissue. The CDR3 spells CASSSATKTGHDEQFF. CDR3 nucleotides: TGTGCCAGCAGTTCCGCTACAAAGACAGGGCACGATGAGCAGTTCTTC.